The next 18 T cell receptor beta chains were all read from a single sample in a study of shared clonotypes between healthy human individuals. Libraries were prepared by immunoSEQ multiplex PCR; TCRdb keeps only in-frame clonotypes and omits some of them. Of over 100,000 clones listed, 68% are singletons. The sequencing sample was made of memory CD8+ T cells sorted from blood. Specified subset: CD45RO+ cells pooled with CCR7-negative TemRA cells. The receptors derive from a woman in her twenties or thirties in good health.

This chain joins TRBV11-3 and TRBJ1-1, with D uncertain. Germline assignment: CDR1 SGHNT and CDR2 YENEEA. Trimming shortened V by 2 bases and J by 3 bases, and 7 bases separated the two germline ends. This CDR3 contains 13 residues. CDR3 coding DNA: TGTGCCAGCAGCTTAAGTACCTACACTGAAGCTTTCTTT. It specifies CASSLSTYTEAFF. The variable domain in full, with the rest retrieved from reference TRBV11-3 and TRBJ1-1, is EAGVVQSPRYKIIEKKQPVAFWCNPISGHNTLYWYLQNLGQGPELLIRYENEEAVDDSQLPKDRFSAERLKGVDSTLKIQPAELGDSAVYLCASSLSTYTEAFFGQGTRLTVV.

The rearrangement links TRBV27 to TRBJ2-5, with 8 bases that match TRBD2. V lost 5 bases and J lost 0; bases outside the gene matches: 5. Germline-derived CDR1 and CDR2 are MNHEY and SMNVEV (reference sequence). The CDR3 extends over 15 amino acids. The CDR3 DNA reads TGTGCCAGCAGTAAACTAGCGGCGTACCAAGAGACCCAGTACTTC. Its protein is CASSKLAAYQETQYF.

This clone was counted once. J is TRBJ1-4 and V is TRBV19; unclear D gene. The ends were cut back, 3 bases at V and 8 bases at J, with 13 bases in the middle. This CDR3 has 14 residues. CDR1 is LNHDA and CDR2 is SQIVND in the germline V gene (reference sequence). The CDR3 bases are TGTGCCAGTAGTATTCCCGGCTACGTGGAAAAACTGTTTTTT. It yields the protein CASSIPGYVEKLFF.

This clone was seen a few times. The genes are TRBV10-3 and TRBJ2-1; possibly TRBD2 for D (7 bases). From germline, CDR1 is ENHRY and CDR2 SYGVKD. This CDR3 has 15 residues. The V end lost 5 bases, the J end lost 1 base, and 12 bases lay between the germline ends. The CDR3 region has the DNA TGTGCCATCAGTCCGGGGGGACAATCCTACAATGAGCAGTTCTTC. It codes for CAISPGGQSYNEQFF.

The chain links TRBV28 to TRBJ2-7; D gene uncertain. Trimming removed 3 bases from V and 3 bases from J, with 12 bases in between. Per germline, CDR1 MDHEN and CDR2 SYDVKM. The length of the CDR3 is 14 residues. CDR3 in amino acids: CASSFRGRNYEQYF. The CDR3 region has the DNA TGTGCCAGCAGTTTTCGTGGACGCAACTACGAGCAGTACTTC.

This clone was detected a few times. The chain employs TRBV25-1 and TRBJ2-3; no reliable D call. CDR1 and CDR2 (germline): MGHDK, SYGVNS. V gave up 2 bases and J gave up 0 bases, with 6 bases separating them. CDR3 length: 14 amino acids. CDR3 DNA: TGTGCCAGCAGTGAAGGGGAAAGCACAGATACGCAGTATTTT. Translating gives CASSEGESTDTQYF.

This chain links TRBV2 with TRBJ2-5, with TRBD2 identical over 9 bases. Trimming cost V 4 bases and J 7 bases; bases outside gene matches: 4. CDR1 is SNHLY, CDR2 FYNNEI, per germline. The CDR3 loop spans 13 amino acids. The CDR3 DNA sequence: TGTGCCAGCAGTGGACTAGCGGAAGGGACCCAGTACTTC. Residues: CASSGLAEGTQYF.

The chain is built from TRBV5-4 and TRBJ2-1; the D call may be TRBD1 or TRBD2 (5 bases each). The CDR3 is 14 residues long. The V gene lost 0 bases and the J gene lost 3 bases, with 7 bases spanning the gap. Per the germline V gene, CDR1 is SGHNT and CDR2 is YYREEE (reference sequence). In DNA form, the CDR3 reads TGTGCCAGCAGCTTGGGGGGGATCTACAATGAGCAGTTCTTC. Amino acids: CASSLGGIYNEQFF.

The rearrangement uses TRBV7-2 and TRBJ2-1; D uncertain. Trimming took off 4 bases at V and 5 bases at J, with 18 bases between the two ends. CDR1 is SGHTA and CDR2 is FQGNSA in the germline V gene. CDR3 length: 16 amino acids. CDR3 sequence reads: CASSYVLGPPNNEQFF. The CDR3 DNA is TGTGCCAGCAGCTACGTACTTGGACCCCCCAACAATGAGCAGTTCTTC.

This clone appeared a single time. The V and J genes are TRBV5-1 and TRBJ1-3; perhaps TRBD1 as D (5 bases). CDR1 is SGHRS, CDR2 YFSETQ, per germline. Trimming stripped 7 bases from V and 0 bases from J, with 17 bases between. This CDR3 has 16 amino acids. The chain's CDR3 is CASSWGEGTSGNTIYF. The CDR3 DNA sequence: TGCGCCAGCTCCTGGGGGGAGGGAACCTCTGGAAACACCATATATTTT.

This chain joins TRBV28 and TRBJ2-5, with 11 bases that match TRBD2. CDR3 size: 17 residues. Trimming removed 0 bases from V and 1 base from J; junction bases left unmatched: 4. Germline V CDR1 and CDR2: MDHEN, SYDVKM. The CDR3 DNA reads TGTGCCAGCAGTTTATGGACTAGCGGGACAACCCAAGAGACCCAGTACTTC. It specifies CASSLWTSGTTQETQYF.

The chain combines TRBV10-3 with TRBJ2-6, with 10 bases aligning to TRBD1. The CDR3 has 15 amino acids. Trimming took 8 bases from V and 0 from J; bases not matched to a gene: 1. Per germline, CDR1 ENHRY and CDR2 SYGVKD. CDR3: CAIGQGGSGANVLTF. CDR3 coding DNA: TGTGCCATCGGACAGGGGGGCTCTGGGGCCAACGTCCTGACTTTC.

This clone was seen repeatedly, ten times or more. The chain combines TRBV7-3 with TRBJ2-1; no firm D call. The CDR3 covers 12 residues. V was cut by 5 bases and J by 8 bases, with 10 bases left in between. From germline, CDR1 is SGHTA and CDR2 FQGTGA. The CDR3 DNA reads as TGTGCCAGCAGCCGGCATGGTTATGAGCAGTTCTTC. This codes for CASSRHGYEQFF.

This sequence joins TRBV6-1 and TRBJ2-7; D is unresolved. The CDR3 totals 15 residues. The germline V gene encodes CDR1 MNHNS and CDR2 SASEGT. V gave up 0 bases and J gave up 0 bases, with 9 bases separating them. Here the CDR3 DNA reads TGTGCCAGCAGTGAAGCGGCGGCAGCCTCCTACGAGCAGTACTTC. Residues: CASSEAAAASYEQYF.

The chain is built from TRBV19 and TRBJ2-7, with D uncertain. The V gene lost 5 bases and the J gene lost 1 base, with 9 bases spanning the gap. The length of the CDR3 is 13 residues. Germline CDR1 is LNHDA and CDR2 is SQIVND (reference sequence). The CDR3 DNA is TGTGCCAGTAGTCCTTACGGATCCTACGAGCAGTACTTC. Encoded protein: CASSPYGSYEQYF.

The CDR3, as DNA: TGTGCCAGCAGCCCCTTAGAGTTGAACACTGAAGCTTTCTTT. Translation gives CASSPLELNTEAFF. V gene TRBV16 combines with J gene TRBJ1-1; D remains ambiguous. The V gene lost 4 bases and the J gene lost 0 bases, with 9 bases spanning the gap. The germline CDR1 and CDR2 sequences are KGHSY and FQNENV. The CDR3 has 14 residues.

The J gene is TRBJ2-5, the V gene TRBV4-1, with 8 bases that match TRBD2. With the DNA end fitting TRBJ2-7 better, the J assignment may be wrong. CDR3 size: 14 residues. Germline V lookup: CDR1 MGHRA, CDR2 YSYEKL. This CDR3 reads CASSQASGRYEQYF. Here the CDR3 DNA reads TGCGCCAGCAGCCAAGCTAGCGGGCGCTACGAGCAGTACTTC.

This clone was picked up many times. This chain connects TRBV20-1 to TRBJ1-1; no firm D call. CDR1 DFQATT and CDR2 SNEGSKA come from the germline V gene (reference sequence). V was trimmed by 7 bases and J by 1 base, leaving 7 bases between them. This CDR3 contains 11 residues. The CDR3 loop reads CSVEQNTEAFF. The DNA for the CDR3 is TGCAGTGTAGAACAGAACACTGAAGCTTTCTTT.